A selection of T cell receptor beta chains follows, all from one sample in a study of blood T cell repertoires in COVID-19. Libraries were prepared by immunoSEQ multiplex PCR; TCRdb keeps only in-frame clonotypes and omits some of them. The top ten hold around 28% of the sample, which has roughly 70,000 clones, about 80% seen once. What was sequenced was peripheral blood. The receptor set was obtained from a human donor in a cohort sampled during active COVID-19. Each CDR3 is given with its conserved first and last residue. A D gene is named only where the DNA matches it firmly. Clone size appears in some rows only: once, few, many, or a class for an expanded clone.

V: TRBV19
D: NA
J: TRBJ1-1
size: once
DNA: TGTGCCAGTAGTATAGTTGGGACACACGAGGGACCGAGGACTGAAGCTTTCTTT
CDR3: CASSIVGTHEGPRTEAFF

V: TRBV27
D: NA
J: TRBJ2-1
size: NA
DNA: TGTGCCAGCAGCCGATTCGGACAGCTTTACAATGAGCAGTTCTTC
CDR3: CASSRFGQLYNEQFF

V: TRBV28
D: TRBD1
J: TRBJ2-2
size: NA
DNA: TGTGCCAGCAGTGTCAGGGGGTCCGGGGAGCTGTTTTTT
CDR3: CASSVRGSGELFF

V: TRBV11-2
D: NA
J: TRBJ2-5
size: NA
DNA: TGTGCCAGCAGCTTACAGGCGGGGGAGACCCAGTACTTC
CDR3: CASSLQAGETQYF

V: TRBV6-2/TRBV6-3
D: TRBD1
J: TRBJ2-7
size: NA
DNA: TGTGCCAGCAGCGGACCGGGACAGGGGGGGATCGAGCAGTACTTC
CDR3: CASSGPGQGGIEQYF

V: TRBV4-2
D: NA
J: TRBJ2-7
size: few
DNA: TGTGCCAGCCGCGCAACGGGTGAGCAGTACTTC
CDR3: CASRATGEQYF

V: TRBV19
D: NA
J: TRBJ1-5
size: NA
DNA: TGTGCCAGTAGTAGCGTGACAGGTAATCAGCCCCAGCATTTT
CDR3: CASSSVTGNQPQHF

V: TRBV7-3
D: NA
J: TRBJ2-1
size: few
DNA: TGTGCCAGCAGCTTAGGACTGCTCAATGAGCAGTTCTTC
CDR3: CASSLGLLNEQFF

V: TRBV7-7
D: NA
J: TRBJ2-2
size: NA
DNA: TGTGCTAGCAGCTTAGTATCAGGGGACGGGACCGGGGAGCTGTTTTTT
CDR3: CASSLVSGDGTGELFF

V: TRBV18
D: TRBD1
J: TRBJ2-6
size: once
DNA: TGTGCCAGCTCACCACGACAGGGGGCTGGGGCCAACGTCCTGACTTTC
CDR3: CASSPRQGAGANVLTF

V: TRBV6-4
D: NA
J: TRBJ2-2
size: NA
DNA: TGTGCCAGCAGCCCCCTCGGCACCGGGGAGCTGTTTTTT
CDR3: CASSPLGTGELFF

V: TRBV2
D: TRBD1
J: TRBJ2-2
size: NA
DNA: TGTGCCAGCAGTAATGACAGGGTGAACACCGGGGAGCTGTTTTTT
CDR3: CASSNDRVNTGELFF

V: TRBV7-9
D: NA
J: TRBJ1-1
size: NA
DNA: TGTGCCAGCAGCTTAGCATCCAGCACTGAAGCTTTCTTT
CDR3: CASSLASSTEAFF

V: TRBV9
D: TRBD2
J: TRBJ2-2
size: once
DNA: TGTGCCAGCAGCGTAGACCCCGGGGGGGTCAGCGGGGAGCTGTTTTTT
CDR3: CASSVDPGGVSGELFF

V: TRBV28
D: NA
J: TRBJ2-7
size: NA
DNA: TGTGCCAGCACTGACAGCACTACCTACGAGCAGTACTTC
CDR3: CASTDSTTYEQYF

V: TRBV4-1
D: NA
J: TRBJ1-6
size: NA
DNA: TGCGCCAGCAGCCAAGTCCGGGACACTGATTCACCCCTCCACTTT
CDR3: CASSQVRDTDSPLHF

V: TRBV3-1/TRBV3-2
D: TRBD2
J: TRBJ2-5
size: NA
DNA: TGTGCCAGCAGCCAGAGCTATAGCGGGGGACTCCAAGAGACCCAGTACTTC
CDR3: CASSQSYSGGLQETQYF

V: TRBV25-1
D: TRBD1
J: TRBJ2-2
size: NA
DNA: TGTGCCAGCAGTGGCACAGGGGGCGCCACCGGGGAGCTGTTTTTT
CDR3: CASSGTGGATGELFF

V: TRBV28
D: TRBD1
J: TRBJ2-2
size: NA
DNA: TGTGCCAGCAGTTCGGACAGGCGGAGCGAACACCGGGGAGCTGTTTTT
CDR3: CASSSDRRSEHRGAVF

V: TRBV6-1
D: NA
J: TRBJ2-2
size: NA
DNA: TGTGCCAGCAGTGAGGGGGGCACCGGGGAGCTGTTTTTT
CDR3: CASSEGGTGELFF

V: TRBV5-5
D: TRBD1
J: TRBJ2-7
size: once
DNA: TGTGCCAGCAGCTTGGTCCCGACAGGGGGGACCTTGAGGTACTTC
CDR3: CASSLVPTGGTLRYF

V: TRBV20-1
D: NA
J: TRBJ1-2
size: NA
DNA: TGCAGTGCTAGACCAGTCTATGGCTACACCTTC
CDR3: CSARPVYGYTF

V: TRBV7-9
D: TRBD1
J: TRBJ2-7
size: NA
DNA: TGTGCCAGCAGCATTGTGGGACAGGGGGCCCACTACGAGCAGTACTTC
CDR3: CASSIVGQGAHYEQYF

V: TRBV10-3
D: TRBD2
J: TRBJ2-7
size: once
DNA: TGTGCCATCCAGCGGGAACAGGTCTACGAGCAGTACTTC
CDR3: CAIQREQVYEQYF

V: TRBV5-4
D: TRBD2
J: TRBJ2-1
size: NA
DNA: TGTGCCAGCAGCTTCGGGACTAGCGGGGGCTACAATGAGCAGTTCTTC
CDR3: CASSFGTSGGYNEQFF

V: TRBV3-1/TRBV3-2
D: NA
J: TRBJ1-1
size: NA
DNA: TGTGCCAGCAGCCAAGACCCGGTCACTGAAGCTTTCTTT
CDR3: CASSQDPVTEAFF

V: TRBV2
D: TRBD1
J: TRBJ1-6
size: NA
DNA: TGTGCCAGCAGTCACACGGGACAGGGGTTGCGTTCACCCCTCCACTTT
CDR3: CASSHTGQGLRSPLHF